Sequencing of this T cell receptor (beta chain) was carried out in a study of control samples from healthy donors and cancer patients. Sequencing was performed with immunoSEQ multiplex PCR; in TCRdb, only in-frame clones are kept and a portion is missing. The sample contains 100,000 to 150,000 clones, 89% of which appear only once. The receptor's source is a man aged 45-65 years with head and neck cancer. Sequencing was performed on PBMCs.

The CDR3 nucleotides read TGTGCCTGGAGTGTCAGGGGGAGCTCCTACAATGAGCAGTTCTTC. This codes for CAWSVRGSSYNEQFF. The chain carries TRBV30 and TRBJ2-1; 7 nucleotides match TRBD1. Per the germline V gene, CDR1 is GTSNPN and CDR2 is SVGIG (reference sequence). CDR3 length equals 15 residues. Unmatched junction bases numbered 2, after V lost 0 bases and J lost 0 bases.